The 5 T cell receptor beta chains given below trace back to one sample, sequenced in a study of Graves' ophthalmopathy and Graves' hyperthyroidism. Researchers took RNA transcripts and amplified TCR beta CDR3 regions from them. In the first round, RT-PCR was carried out with HTBI primers, and a multiplex PCR formed the second round. MiXCR was run by TCRdb on the multiplex PCR reads, yielding one entry per CDR3 protein. Among about 600,000 distinct CDR3 sequences listed, under 45% were seen once. Sequenced: peripheral blood or thyroid tissue (not recorded which). These TCRs come from an adult man with Graves' hyperthyroidism.

The genes are TRBV15 and TRBJ2-7; D is unresolved. CDR3 length equals 16 residues. Germline CDR1 reads LNHNV; CDR2 reads YYDKDF (reference sequence). V shed 0 bases and J shed 0 bases, with 12 bases lying between them. This CDR3 is CATSRDPPRSSYEQYF. CDR3 nucleotides: TGTGCCACCAGCAGAGATCCCCCCAGAAGCTCCTACGAGCAGTACTTC.

This clonotype was seen many times. J is TRBJ1-6 and V is TRBV5-1; no reliable D call. The germline gives CDR1 SGHRS, CDR2 YFSETQ. This CDR3 is built from 15 residues. Between the trimmed V and J ends, which lost 0 bases and 8 bases, there was a span of 12 bases. The DNA of the CDR3 is TGCGCCAGCAGCTTGGCGGCCTGGGAGGATTCACCCCTCCACTTT. It is translated as CASSLAAWEDSPLHF.

This clonotype was seen ten or more times. The chain employs TRBV7-2 and TRBJ1-1; D gene uncertain. The germline CDR1 and CDR2 sequences are SGHTA and FQGNSA. The CDR3 runs to 12 residues. V was clipped by 4 bases and J by 6 bases, with 9 bases between them. The chain's CDR3 is CASSYRGSEAFF. In DNA, the CDR3 is TGTGCCAGCAGCTATCGAGGGTCTGAAGCTTTCTTT.

As concerns this clonotype: This may stem from a read error, because a much larger clone lies one nucleotide away. No conserved phenylalanine or tryptophan is present at the end of the CDR3, so a read error is the likely explanation. The chain uses TRBV7-9 and TRBJ2-7; D possibly matches TRBD1 or TRBD2 (5 bases each). Germline CDR1 SEHNR, CDR2 FQNEAQ (reference sequence). Trimming cost V 5 bases and J 7 bases, with 18 bases left between them. The CDR3 contains 14 residues. The CDR3 loop reads CASSPTGTEKEQYL. For the CDR3, the DNA is TGTGCCAGCAGCCCAACCGGGACGGAAAAGGAGCAGTACCTC.

The chain uses TRBV7-2 and TRBJ2-2, with 8 bases matching TRBD2. The DNA matches TRBJ2-3 better at its end, which makes the J call doubtful. This CDR3 region has 16 residues. Germline assignment: CDR1 SGHTA and CDR2 FQGNSA. CDR3 loop: CASSAWGLGSTDTQYF. The CDR3 DNA reads TGTGCCAGCAGCGCGTGGGGACTAGGGAGCACAGATACGCAGTATTTT.